Listed below are T cell receptor beta chains from one sample, sequenced in a study of blood T cell repertoires in COVID-19. Using immunoSEQ multiplex PCR, the repertoire was profiled, and TCRdb retains in-frame clones only, with some absent. Among some 380,000 clones listed, roughly 86% were seen once. Sequenced input: PBMCs or T cells enriched from blood (not recorded which). The source is a man aged 30-40 years who had recovered from COVID-19. CDR3s include the opening cysteine and the closing phenylalanine or tryptophan. D genes are given only for firm matches. The size entry is marked missing in some rows and otherwise reads once, few, many or a size class.

NA	TRBV19	TRBD1	TRBJ2-1	15	CASRGDRRGYNEQFF	TGTGCCAGTAGAGGGGACAGGCGTGGATACAATGAGCAGTTCTTC
NA	TRBV6-2/TRBV6-3	TRBD1	TRBJ2-7	12	CASSGQGYEQYF	TGTGCCAGCAGCGGACAGGGCTACGAGCAGTACTTC
few	TRBV4-3	NA	TRBJ2-7	13	CASSQDLGGEQYF	TGCGCCAGCAGCCAAGATCTCGGGGGCGAGCAGTACTTC
NA	TRBV7-9	TRBD1	TRBJ1-4	14	CASSLGQAKEKLFF	TGTGCCAGCAGCTTGGGACAGGCTAAAGAAAAACTGTTTTTT
NA	TRBV12-5	NA	TRBJ1-5	16	CASGGGGLLSNQPQHF	TGTGCTAGTGGGGGCGGGGGACTCCTTAGCAATCAGCCCCAGCATTTT
few	TRBV5-1	TRBD1	TRBJ1-3	14	CASRDRGSGNTIYF	TGCGCCAGCAGGGACAGGGGCTCTGGAAACACCATATATTTT
once	TRBV5-3	TRBD2	TRBJ2-5	16	CPIPWGLAVGQETQYF	TGTCCGATCCCGTGGGGACTAGCAGTAGGGCAAGAGACCCAGTACTTC
NA	TRBV2	TRBD1	TRBJ1-4	14	CASSATGGSLRLFF	TGTGCCAGCAGTGCGACAGGGGGGTCACTTAGACTGTTTTTT
few	TRBV3-1/TRBV3-2	NA	TRBJ1-1	14	CASSPGGSNTEAFF	TGTGCCAGCAGCCCGGGGGGTTCGAACACTGAAGCTTTCTTT
NA	TRBV12-3/TRBV12-4	NA	TRBJ1-5	12	CASSFGNQPQHF	TGTGCCAGCAGTTTCGGTAATCAGCCCCAGCATTTT
NA	TRBV7-2	NA	TRBJ1-6	18	CASSLIAGRRSYNSPLHF	TGTGCCAGCAGCTTAATCGCGGGCAGGCGGTCCTATAATTCACCCCTCCACTTT
NA	TRBV7-9	TRBD2	TRBJ2-7	15	CASSRGLATSYEQYF	TGTGCCAGCAGCCGGGGACTAGCGACCTCCTACGAGCAGTACTTC
NA	TRBV7-2	NA	TRBJ1-2	15	CASSLALVPSYGYTF	TGTGCCAGCAGCTTAGCGCTTGTCCCCAGCTATGGCTACACCTTC
NA	TRBV29-1	NA	TRBJ1-1	13	CSVGTARNTEAFF	TGCAGCGTTGGGACAGCCAGGAACACTGAAGCTTTCTTT
NA	TRBV11-2	NA	TRBJ2-7	13	CASSKDSTYEQYF	TGTGCCAGCAGCAAAGACAGTACCTACGAGCAGTACTTC
NA	TRBV6-6	TRBD1	TRBJ1-2	21	CASSQGFASGTGGFRLSGYTF	TGTGCCAGCAGCCAAGGATTTGCATCCGGGACAGGAGGATTTCGGTTGTCTGGCTACACCTTC
once	TRBV2	TRBD1	TRBJ1-6	13	CASSGQGDSPLHF	TGTGCCAGCTCGGGACAGGGGGATTCGCCCCTCCACTTT
NA	TRBV20-1	NA	TRBJ2-3	10	CSASRDTQYF	TGCAGTGCTTCGAGGGATACGCAGTATTTT
NA	TRBV29-1	NA	TRBJ1-1	12	CGGGHSNTEAFF	TGCGGCGGAGGACATTCGAACACTGAAGCTTTCTTT
NA	TRBV19	NA	TRBJ1-3	13	CASSIHSGNTIYF	TGTGCCAGTAGTATACATTCTGGAAACACCATATATTTT
NA	TRBV19	NA	TRBJ2-2	15	CASTVRDQVSGELFF	TGTGCCAGTACCGTCCGTGATCAGGTGTCCGGGGAGCTGTTTTTT
NA	TRBV12-5	TRBD1	TRBJ2-2	19	CASGLVFYGTGAFTGELFF	TGTGCTAGTGGTTTGGTATTCTATGGGACAGGGGCCTTCACCGGGGAGCTGTTTTTT